The 29 T cell receptor beta chains listed next were all sequenced from one sample in a study of blood T cell repertoires in COVID-19. TCRdb's table, derived via immunoSEQ multiplex PCR, lists solely in-frame clones and lacks some. This sample yields about 120,000 clones, of which around nine tenths are seen a single time; about 2% belongs to the top ten. The sample taken for sequencing was peripheral blood. Receptors originate from a woman in her 50s with acute or convalescent COVID-19.

The V gene is TRBV2, the J gene TRBJ2-7; 12 nucleotides line up with TRBD1. This CDR3 comprises 15 residues. Germline values: CDR1 SNHLY, CDR2 FYNNEI. V shed 6 bases, J shed 4 bases, and the junction held 7 bases outside the gene matches. CDR3: CASRHRDRGLYEQYF. DNA of the CDR3: TGTGCCAGCAGACACCGGGACAGGGGGCTGTACGAGCAGTACTTC.

This chain joins TRBV30 and TRBJ1-5; 8 bases fit TRBD1. Per germline, CDR1 GTSNPN and CDR2 SVGIG (reference sequence). This CDR3 contains 14 residues. V dropped 2 bases and J dropped 2; count of bases not matched to a gene: 2. The CDR3 coding sequence is TGTGCCTGGAGTACGGGACAGGGCAATCAGCCCCAGCATTTT. As protein: CAWSTGQGNQPQHF.

This clone came up a few times. This chain links TRBV11-1 with TRBJ2-1, with 9 bases fitting TRBD2. V shed 5 bases, J shed 15 bases, and the junction held 17 bases outside the gene matches. This CDR3 has 15 residues. From germline, CDR1 is SGHAT and CDR2 FQDESV (reference sequence). CDR3 sequence: CASSPGLATYYLRFF. DNA of the CDR3: TGTGCCAGCAGCCCGGGACTAGCTACCTACTATTTGCGGTTCTTC.

CDR3 sequence reads: CASSLQGGQPQHF. In DNA, the CDR3 is TGTGCCAGCAGCTTACAGGGGGGTCAGCCCCAGCATTTT. The gene calls are TRBV5-8 and TRBJ1-5, with 8 bases lining up with TRBD1. The CDR3 contains 13 residues. V lost 2 bases and J lost 6; bases outside the gene matches: 1. CDR1 and CDR2 (germline): SGHTS, YDEGEE. Together with reference TRBV5-8 and TRBJ1-5, the CDR3 gives the full variable domain: EAGVTQSPTHLIKTRGQQATLRCSPISGHTSVYWYQQALGLGLQFLLWYDEGEERNRGNFPPRFSGRQFPNYSSELNVNALELEDSALYLCASSLQGGQPQHFGDGTRLSIL.

This clone was observed a handful of times. The V and J genes are TRBV19 and TRBJ2-2; 12 positions agree with TRBD2. Trimming cost V 5 bases and J 5 bases; bases outside gene matches: 9. The CDR3 is 17 amino acids. The germline V gene encodes CDR1 LNHDA and CDR2 SQIVND (reference sequence). For the CDR3, the DNA is TGTGCCAGTAGTCCCCGCCTAGCGGGAGGGCGGACCGGGGAGCTGTTTTTT. Protein sequence: CASSPRLAGGRTGELFF.

The J gene is TRBJ2-5, the V gene TRBV18; 8 nucleotides match TRBD1. Germline V gene data show CDR1 as KGHSH and CDR2 as LQKENI. The CDR3 is 14 residues long. J lost 2 bases, V lost 4 bases, and 3 bases had no gene match. CDR3 bases: TGTGCCAGCTCACACGGACAGGGTCAAGAGACCCAGTACTTC. This translates into CASSHGQGQETQYF. The full variable domain, rest sourced from reference TRBV18 and TRBJ2-5, is NAGVMQNPRHLVRRRGQEARLRCSPMKGHSHVYWYRQLPEEGLKFMVYLQKENIIDESGMPKERFSAEFPKEGPSILRIQQVVRGDSAAYFCASSHGQGQETQYFGPGTRLLVL.

This clone was detected only once. This rearrangement joins TRBV18 to TRBJ1-1, with 7 bases aligning to TRBD1. Germline values: CDR1 KGHSH, CDR2 LQKENI. The CDR3 extends over 13 amino acids. Trimming took 4 bases from V and 3 from J; bases not matched to a gene: 2. The CDR3 reads CASSRQGDTEAFF. Here the CDR3 DNA reads TGTGCCAGCTCACGACAGGGAGACACTGAAGCTTTCTTT.

The chain employs TRBV12-5 and TRBJ2-2, with a possible D match to TRBD1 (5 bases). This CDR3 region has 12 residues. Trimming cost V 5 bases and J 5 bases, with 6 bases left between them. Germline CDR1 and CDR2: LGHNT and FRNRAP. The CDR3: CASGGATGELFF. CDR3 DNA: TGTGCTAGTGGTGGGGCGACCGGGGAGCTGTTTTTT.

The genes are TRBV10-1 and TRBJ1-2, with TRBD1 matching 7 bases. The CDR3 has 13 residues. V shed 6 bases, J shed 5 bases, and the junction held 6 bases outside the gene matches. Per germline, CDR1 WNHNN and CDR2 SYGVQD (reference sequence). This chain's CDR3 is CASRGQPAYGYTF. In DNA form, the CDR3 reads TGCGCCAGCAGGGGACAGCCAGCGTATGGCTACACCTTC.

The chain combines TRBV7-9 with TRBJ2-2, with TRBD2 as a possible D gene (6 bases). Trimming cost V 4 bases and J 5 bases, with 14 bases left between them. The germline gives CDR1 SEHNR, CDR2 FQNEAQ (reference sequence). This CDR3 spans 15 amino acids. Here the CDR3 reads CASSSHLEGTGELFF. CDR3 DNA: TGTGCCAGCAGCTCCCACTTGGAGGGGACCGGGGAGCTGTTTTTT.

The V call is TRBV3-1 (or the pseudogene TRBV3-2), the J call TRBJ2-7, with TRBD1 identical over 9 bases. The trim removed 4 bases at V and 4 bases at J, leaving 8 bases unmatched. The CDR3 is 15 residues long. CDR1 is LGHDT and CDR2 is YNNKEL in the germline V gene (reference sequence). CDR3 sequence: CASSLPGQGTYEQYF. The CDR3 DNA follows: TGTGCCAGCAGCCTCCCGGGACAGGGAACTTACGAGCAGTACTTC.

This chain links TRBV7-2 with TRBJ1-1; TRBD1 might be the D (6 bases). CDR1 is SGHTA and CDR2 is FQGNSA in the germline V gene. The CDR3 is 16 amino acids. Trimming left V 4 bases short and J 0 bases short, with 15 bases between. The CDR3 is CASSYLGGAMNTEAFF. CDR3 DNA: TGTGCCAGCAGCTACCTCGGGGGGGCTATGAACACTGAAGCTTTCTTT.

The chain couples TRBV24-1 to TRBJ1-2; 10 positions agree with TRBD1. Germline-derived CDR1 and CDR2 are KGHDR and SFDVKD. The CDR3 sequence is 14 residues long. With V trimmed by 4 bases and J by 8 bases, 6 bases remained unmatched. CDR3 sequence reads: CATSDPKTGGGYTF. For the CDR3, the DNA is TGTGCCACCAGTGACCCGAAGACAGGGGGCGGCTACACCTTC.

The V gene is TRBV7-2, the J gene TRBJ2-3, with 8 bases fitting TRBD1. V gave up 2 bases and J gave up 5 bases; unmatched junction bases: 9. This CDR3 comprises 16 residues. Germline V CDR1 and CDR2: SGHTA, FQGNSA. The CDR3 DNA sequence: TGTGCCAGCAGCTTATTAAGTCAGGGGGCGCGAGATACGCAGTATTTT. Its translation is CASSLLSQGARDTQYF.

The chain is built from TRBV2 and TRBJ2-3, with D possibly matching TRBD1 (5 bases). Deletions cut 1 base from V and 6 bases from J, with 5 bases between. Germline loops: CDR1 SNHLY, CDR2 FYNNEI. The CDR3 runs 12 residues. CDR3 nucleotide sequence: TGTGCCAGCAGTGAAGAGGGGGATACGCAGTATTTT. The encoded protein is CASSEEGDTQYF.

This clone came up once. The V call is TRBV6-5, the J call TRBJ2-3; maybe TRBD2 (5 bases). Trimming removed 6 bases from V and 1 base from J, with 11 bases in between. The CDR3 is 14 amino acids. The germline V gene has CDR1 MNHEY and CDR2 SVGAGI. Here the CDR3 DNA reads TGTGCCAGCAGGAGGGTTGGAGGCACAGATACGCAGTATTTT. It yields the protein CASRRVGGTDTQYF.

The CDR3 nucleotides are TGCGCCAGCAGCTTGGCGGGGTCGGACATTCAGTACTTC. This translates into CASSLAGSDIQYF. The genes are TRBV5-1 and TRBJ2-4; maybe TRBD2 (5 bases). Trimming shortened V by 0 bases and J by 8 bases, and 9 bases separated the two germline ends. CDR3 length: 13 residues. Germline-derived CDR1 and CDR2 are SGHRS and YFSETQ.

This clone came up a few times. Other DNA sequences in this sample translate to the same CDR3. CDR3 DNA: TGTGCCAGCAGTGGGGGGGGAACTCAGCCCCAGCATTTT. As protein: CASSGGGTQPQHF. The genes are TRBV27 and TRBJ1-5; the D gene is possibly TRBD1 (5 bases). V shed 5 bases and J shed 6 bases, with 11 bases lying between them. This CDR3 is 13 amino acids long. Per the germline V gene, CDR1 is MNHEY and CDR2 is SMNVEV (reference sequence).

The V gene is TRBV6-2 or TRBV6-3, the J gene TRBJ1-5; TRBD1 matches 7 bases. J was trimmed by 7 bases and V by 2 bases; bases with no gene match: 5. From germline, CDR1 is MNHEY and CDR2 SVGEGT. This CDR3 has 14 residues. CDR3 sequence reads: CASSYDRAGQPQHF. DNA of the CDR3: TGTGCCAGCAGTTACGACAGGGCTGGACAGCCCCAGCATTTT.

This chain connects TRBV18 to TRBJ1-1, with a weak D call TRBD1 (6 bases). The germline V gene encodes CDR1 KGHSH and CDR2 LQKENI. V was shortened by 1 base and J by 5 bases, with 17 bases between the two germline ends. The CDR3 is 16 amino acids. The CDR3 DNA sequence: TGTGCCAGCTCACCACAGGGGGGGCGCGGTAGAACTGAAGCTTTCTTT. Translation: CASSPQGGRGRTEAFF.

V and J are TRBV29-1 and TRBJ2-3; 12 bases match TRBD2. CDR3 size: 15 residues. The trim removed 6 bases at V and 2 bases at J, leaving 6 bases unmatched. Germline V gives CDR1 SQVTM, CDR2 ANQGSEA. DNA for the CDR3: TGCAGCGTCCCCGGACTAGCGGGAAACACAGATACGCAGTATTTT. Translating gives CSVPGLAGNTDTQYF.

V is TRBV12-5 and J is TRBJ1-2; D gene uncertain. The germline V gene has CDR1 LGHNT and CDR2 FRNRAP. V lost 5 bases and J 5 bases, leaving 9 bases between the germline ends. CDR3 length: 12 amino acids. The CDR3: CASGPQTYGYTF. CDR3 nucleotides: TGTGCTAGTGGTCCCCAGACTTATGGCTACACCTTC.

V is TRBV27 and J is TRBJ1-5, with a possible D match to TRBD1 (5 bases). CDR1 is MNHEY and CDR2 is SMNVEV in the germline V gene (reference sequence). The length of the CDR3 is 12 residues. V was shortened by 10 bases and J by 3 bases, with 10 bases between the two germline ends. The DNA of the CDR3 is TGTGCCACCGGGGGTATCAATCAGCCCCAGCATTTT. Its translation is CATGGINQPQHF.

The V and J genes are TRBV18 and TRBJ2-1; 11 nucleotides line up with TRBD1. Germline V gene data show CDR1 as KGHSH and CDR2 as LQKENI. CDR3 length: 15 amino acids. Trimming cost V 2 bases and J 3 bases; bases outside gene matches: 0. CDR3 sequence (DNA): TGTGCCAGCTCACCAGGGACAGGGGGCTACAATGAGCAGTTCTTC. This translates into CASSPGTGGYNEQFF.

The V call is TRBV10-2, the J call TRBJ1-1; D is perhaps TRBD1 (5 bases). Germline lookup yields CDR1 WSHSY and CDR2 SAAADI. The CDR3 extends over 11 amino acids. V lost 6 bases and J lost 10, with 12 bases in between. The CDR3 sequence is CASSAGTRAFF. CDR3 nucleotides: TGCGCCAGCAGCGCCGGGACTCGAGCTTTCTTT.

The rearrangement links TRBV9 to TRBJ1-4; D possibly corresponds to TRBD1 (6 bases). V lost 0 bases, J lost 7 bases, and 13 bases lay in between. CDR1 is SGDLS, CDR2 YYNGEE, per germline. The CDR3 contains 15 residues. In DNA form, the CDR3 reads TGTGCCAGCAGCGTAGGGAACCCCAGGGGTGAAAAACTGTTTTTT. Translation gives CASSVGNPRGEKLFF.

The genes are TRBV3-1 (or the pseudogene TRBV3-2) and TRBJ2-3; D unresolved. V was shortened by 2 bases and J by 1 base, with 13 bases between the two germline ends. CDR1 is LGHDT and CDR2 is YNNKEL in the germline V gene (reference sequence). This CDR3 is built from 16 residues. The CDR3 bases are TGTGCCAGCAGCCAACCCTTCGCTCCGGGCACAGATACGCAGTATTTT. It is translated as CASSQPFAPGTDTQYF.

This chain connects TRBV30 to TRBJ1-3; D remains unclear. Trimming shortened V by 2 bases and J by 4 bases, and 15 bases separated the two germline ends. The CDR3 has 15 residues. Germline assignment: CDR1 GTSNPN and CDR2 SVGIG (reference sequence). The CDR3 sequence is CAWSPRLSGGNTIYF. In DNA, the CDR3 is TGTGCCTGGAGTCCTCGACTCTCCGGCGGAAACACCATATATTTT. The entire variable domain, with the rest obtained from reference TRBV30 and TRBJ1-3, is as follows: SQTIHQWPATLVQPVGSPLSLECTVEGTSNPNLYWYRQAAGRGLQLLFYSVGIGQISSEVPQNLSASRPQDRQFILSSKKLLLSDSGFYLCAWSPRLSGGNTIYFGEGSWLTVV.

The chain has TRBV10-3 and TRBJ1-1, with 8 bases that match TRBD1. J gave up 0 bases and V 10 bases, and 10 bases lay outside the gene matches. The CDR3 consists of 15 residues. Germline CDR1 ENHRY, CDR2 SYGVKD. The DNA of the CDR3 is TGTGCCAGTAGGGACAGGAAAAACATGAACACTGAAGCTTTCTTT. Translating gives CASRDRKNMNTEAFF.